This TCR beta chain is drawn from a study of T cell repertoires in cytomegalovirus infection. TCRdb used MiXCR to reprocess the reads, holding one entry per CDR3 protein. Here the sample spans about 740,000 distinct CDR3 sequences, 35% being singletons. As regards this clonotype: Its ends do not fully match the called genes, so a read error is possible.

The CDR3 is 13 amino acids. In germline, CDR1 is MDHEN, CDR2 SYDVKM. Sequencing input: PBMCs. The sequence was obtained from a human donor in good health (CMV status not recorded). Some clones in this sample may be carry-over from other donors' samples. This chain joins TRBV28 and TRBJ2-3; 12 bases are shared with TRBD1. CDR3 in amino acids: CASGQGATDTQFF. The CDR3 DNA sequence: TGTGCCTCGGGACAGGGGGCAACAGATACGCAGTTTTTT.